This TCR beta chain was identified in a study of blood T cell repertoires in COVID-19. In the authors' methods: Estimation of nucleated cell counts relied on the amplification of reference gene primers. Method: immunoSEQ multiplex PCR; TCRdb's copy keeps in-frame clones and lacks some. Clone size and V and J calls were adopted from that table, with D and trimming inferred from the DNA. The sample holds 250,000 to 400,000 clones, about 89% seen once. The CDR3 is 15 residues long. Trimming removed 3 bases at V and 0 bases at J, with 11 bases between. Germline values: CDR1 LNHDA, CDR2 SQIVND (reference sequence). Recruits, aged about 18 to 89 years, lived in 24 US areas.

The sequence was obtained from a woman aged 25 to 45 who had recovered from COVID-19. Material for sequencing was PBMCs or T cells enriched from blood (not recorded which). V gene TRBV19 combines with J gene TRBJ1-2; D gene ambiguous. In DNA form, the CDR3 reads TGTGCCAGTAGTATTCGTTGGGAGACTAACTATGGCTACACCTTC. Protein sequence: CASSIRWETNYGYTF.